This T cell receptor (beta chain) derives from a study of tumor and adjacent non-tumor tissue in lung cancer. The CDR3 consists of 14 residues. The germline V gene has CDR1 SGHAT and CDR2 FQNNGV. Worth noting for this clonotype: An end of the junction differs from the germline gene, which may be a read error.

RNA was extracted from bulk tissue without any cell sorting. Distant lung tissue was collected more than 3 cm away from the tumor edge. Three rounds of nested PCR, following a modified ARM-PCR protocol, produced the TCRbeta library. TCRdb re-derived calls from the multiplex PCR reads in MiXCR, one entry per CDR3 protein. The sample has under 95,000 distinct CDR3 sequences; 70% to 90% are singletons. This receptor was taken from a man in his sixties with non-small cell lung cancer. The sample taken for sequencing was distant non-tumor lung tissue. V gene TRBV11-2 combines with J gene TRBJ2-6; D possibly corresponds to TRBD1 (5 bases). This CDR3 is CAGSPIFGANVLTF. CDR3 in DNA: TGTGCCGGCAGTCCTATCTTTGGGGCCAATGTCCTGACATTC.